The T cell receptor (beta chain) described here comes from a study of response to subunit inactivated influenza vaccine. Broader study findings: Each seasonal flu vaccination may recruit only limited new T cells, authors suggested.

TCRdb called the RT-PCR reads again in MiXCR, with one record for every CDR3 protein. Of 500,000 to 600,000 distinct CDR3 sequences in the sample, approximately 16% were seen once. As to this clonotype: Its specificity is unknown.

The CDR3 spans 14 residues. CDR1 and CDR2 from the germline V gene are DFQATT and SNEGSKA (reference sequence). V was clipped by 0 bases and J by 2 bases, with 11 bases between them. V is TRBV20-1 and J is TRBJ2-7; unclear D gene. Here the sequenced sample was CD4+ T cells sorted from PBMCs, taken around 25 months after vaccination. The receptor was derived from a man in his fifties or sixties who received an inactivated influenza vaccine. The CDR3 DNA reads as TGCAGTGCTAGAGATTCGGGTCCCCCCTACGAGCAGTACTTC. Its translation: CSARDSGPPYEQYF.